The 30 T cell receptor beta chains below all came from one sample that was sequenced in a study of a mutant IDH1 vaccine in newly diagnosed glioma. Time point in this sample: baseline, week 1 (first vaccination visit). Treatment given: pre-vaccination baseline after standard-of-care therapy. Sequencing used immunoSEQ multiplex PCR; TCRdb keeps in-frame clones, though not all of them. The sample has tens of thousands of clones; around four fifths are singletons. Sequencing was performed on PBMCs, taken from a glioma patient treated with radiotherapy, temozolomide or both. These receptors were obtained from a woman in her forties or fifties with glioma.

The count of this clone is one. Within the sample, other DNA sequences also encode this same CDR3. The chain has TRBV10-2 and TRBJ2-7, with unresolved D. CDR3 length equals 12 residues. V gave up 5 bases and J gave up 0 bases, with 5 bases separating them. Germline V gene data show CDR1 as WSHSY and CDR2 as SAAADI. The chain's CDR3 is CASSPSSYEQYF. The CDR3 DNA follows: TGCGCCAGCAGTCCTAGCTCCTACGAGCAGTACTTC.

V and J are TRBV19 and TRBJ1-1, with TRBD1 matching 10 bases. After removal of 6 bases from V and 13 bases from J, the junction contained 8 bases not matched to a gene. The CDR3 has 12 residues. The germline gives CDR1 LNHDA, CDR2 SQIVND (reference sequence). This CDR3 is CASSGTGVSSFF. CDR3 nucleotides: TGTGCCAGTAGCGGGACAGGGGTTTCGAGTTTCTTT.

V and J are TRBV6-1 and TRBJ2-5; D is possibly TRBD1 or TRBD2 (5 bases each). Germline V gene lookup returns CDR1 MNHNS and CDR2 SASEGT. V was clipped by 5 bases and J by 1 base, with 11 bases between them. CDR3 size: 14 residues. The CDR3 sequence is CASSSTGAQETQYF. The DNA of the CDR3 is TGTGCCAGCAGTTCTACCGGGGCCCAAGAGACCCAGTACTTC.

The rearrangement links TRBV15 to TRBJ1-5; D possibly corresponds to TRBD1 (6 bases). Germline CDR1 LNHNV, CDR2 YYDKDF (reference sequence). This CDR3 comprises 14 residues. Trimming left V 1 base short and J 8 bases short, with 12 bases between. The chain's CDR3 is CATSRGGPREPQHF. The CDR3 nucleotides are TGTGCCACCAGCAGAGGGGGGCCTCGGGAGCCCCAGCATTTT.

The rearrangement joins TRBV6-6 to TRBJ1-1, with no clear D. The germline V gene has CDR1 MNHNY and CDR2 SVGAGI (reference sequence). This CDR3 has 13 residues. V was clipped by 5 bases and J by 1 base, with 8 bases between them. The chain's CDR3 is CASSLIPNTEAFF. CDR3 sequence (DNA): TGTGCCAGCAGTCTGATCCCGAACACTGAAGCTTTCTTT.

This chain uses TRBV4-1 with TRBJ1-6; possible D gene TRBD1, 6 bases. Germline V gene lookup returns CDR1 MGHRA and CDR2 YSYEKL. The V gene lost 0 bases and the J gene lost 1 base, with 13 bases spanning the gap. CDR3 length equals 18 residues. The DNA of the CDR3 is TGCGCCAGCAGCCAAGAGGGATTAGGGGGGTCCTATAATTCACCCCTCCACTTT. Its translation: CASSQEGLGGSYNSPLHF.

The rearrangement links TRBV13 to TRBJ1-1; D call uncertain. Per germline, CDR1 PRHDT and CDR2 FYEKMQ (reference sequence). The CDR3 loop spans 14 amino acids. V was shortened by 0 bases and J by 1 base, with 6 bases between the two germline ends. CDR3 coding DNA: TGTGCCAGCAGCTTAGGGGAGGGGAACACTGAAGCTTTCTTT. This sequence encodes CASSLGEGNTEAFF.

CDR3 protein: CASRGGGSTDTQYF. The DNA for the CDR3 is TGTGCCAGTAGAGGAGGTGGAAGCACAGATACGCAGTATTTT. The chain couples TRBV19 to TRBJ2-3; TRBD2 might be the D (5 bases). The CDR3 contains 14 residues. The germline gives CDR1 LNHDA, CDR2 SQIVND (reference sequence). V shed 6 bases and J shed 0 bases, with 10 bases lying between them.

J is TRBJ2-5 and V is TRBV19; D may be TRBD2 (6 bases). With 8 bases removed from V and 4 bases from J, the gap between germline ends came to 20 bases. The CDR3 runs to 15 residues. Germline values: CDR1 LNHDA, CDR2 SQIVND (reference sequence). The CDR3 DNA reads TGTGCCAGTCGGGGGAGGCCTGCTGGAGGAGAGACCCAGTACTTC. Protein: CASRGRPAGGETQYF.

This rearrangement joins TRBV5-1 to TRBJ1-5; D gene uncertain. CDR3 length: 15 amino acids. Germline CDR1 and CDR2: SGHRS and YFSETQ. The V end was cut by 0 bases, the J end by 4 bases, with 11 bases between. CDR3 sequence (DNA): TGCGCCAGCAGCTTGGGAGCTTTAGCAAATCAGCCCCAGCATTTT. It specifies CASSLGALANQPQHF.

The V and J genes are TRBV30 and TRBJ1-3, with D unresolved. V was trimmed by 5 bases and J by 4 bases, leaving 18 bases between them. There are 15 residues in the CDR3. CDR1 is GTSNPN, CDR2 SVGIG, per germline (reference sequence). DNA for the CDR3: TGTGCCTGGGCTCAACGGGCCGTTGGAGGAAACACCATATATTTT. Encoded protein: CAWAQRAVGGNTIYF. Complete variable domain (other parts from reference TRBV30 and TRBJ1-3): SQTIHQWPATLVQPVGSPLSLECTVEGTSNPNLYWYRQAAGRGLQLLFYSVGIGQISSEVPQNLSASRPQDRQFILSSKKLLLSDSGFYLCAWAQRAVGGNTIYFGEGSWLTVV.

This clone occurred once. The genes are TRBV30 and TRBJ2-1, with D perhaps matching TRBD1 (6 bases). CDR1 is GTSNPN, CDR2 SVGIG, per germline (reference sequence). V lost 2 bases and J 9 bases, leaving 14 bases between the germline ends. The CDR3 is 13 amino acids. The CDR3 spells CAWSNRALGEQFF. The CDR3 DNA follows: TGTGCCTGGAGTAACAGGGCGTTGGGTGAGCAGTTCTTC.

This clone was seen only a few times. A read error may produce the germline difference seen at one junction end. The rearrangement joins TRBV7-3 to TRBJ1-1; D ambiguous. In germline, CDR1 is SGHTA, CDR2 FQGTGA. The CDR3 is made up of 13 amino acids. In nucleotides, the CDR3 is TGTGCGAGCAATTACCGACTGAACACTGAAGCTTTCTTT. The encoded protein is CASNYRLNTEAFF.

The genes are TRBV18 and TRBJ1-6; the D gene is possibly TRBD1 (5 bases). V was pared by 3 bases and J by 5 bases, with 11 bases between. Germline V gives CDR1 KGHSH, CDR2 LQKENI. The CDR3 sequence is 15 residues long. CDR3 coding DNA: TGTGCCAGCTCACCGGGGCAGGTTGATAATTCACCCCTCCACTTT. This gives the protein CASSPGQVDNSPLHF. Filled out from reference TRBV18 and TRBJ1-6, the complete variable domain reads NAGVMQNPRHLVRRRGQEARLRCSPMKGHSHVYWYRQLPEEGLKFMVYLQKENIIDESGMPKERFSAEFPKEGPSILRIQQVVRGDSAAYFCASSPGQVDNSPLHFGNGTRLTVT.

The V and J genes are TRBV29-1 and TRBJ1-1; 7 positions match TRBD1. Losses at the gene ends were 8 bases for V and 0 bases for J; bases not matched to a gene: 6. The CDR3 spans 13 residues. Looked up from germline, CDR1 is SQVTM and CDR2 is ANQGSEA. CDR3 nucleotide sequence: TGCAGCACCCGACAGGGACTGAACACTGAAGCTTTCTTT. Residues: CSTRQGLNTEAFF.

The chain couples TRBV28 to TRBJ2-7, with D tentatively TRBD2 (6 bases). V lost 4 bases and J lost 4, with 17 bases in between. CDR1 MDHEN and CDR2 SYDVKM come from the germline V gene. The CDR3 runs 15 residues. This CDR3 is CASSSPGGQGYEQYF. The CDR3 nucleotides are TGTGCCAGCAGTTCTCCCGGAGGGCAGGGTTACGAGCAGTACTTC.

This clone has only a few counts. The chain joins TRBV25-1 to TRBJ1-3; no firm D call. CDR1 is MGHDK and CDR2 is SYGVNS in the germline V gene. Trimming shortened V by 1 base and J by 3 bases, and 10 bases separated the two germline ends. The CDR3 runs 15 residues. CDR3 protein: CASSEWREDGNTIYF. CDR3 in DNA: TGTGCCAGCAGTGAATGGAGGGAAGATGGAAACACCATATATTTT.

This chain connects TRBV19 to TRBJ2-2, with unresolved D. CDR1 and CDR2 from the germline V gene are LNHDA and SQIVND (reference sequence). This CDR3 is 11 amino acids long. The V end lost 7 bases, the J end lost 1 base, and 1 base lay between the germline ends. CDR3 sequence reads: CASKNTGELFF. The CDR3 DNA reads as TGTGCCAGTAAGAACACCGGGGAGCTGTTTTTT.

There are a few counts of this clone. The CDR3 is CSTPLNTEAFF. In DNA form, the CDR3 reads TGCAGTACTCCTCTAAACACTGAAGCTTTCTTT. The chain combines TRBV20-1 with TRBJ1-1; no definite D call. Germline loops: CDR1 DFQATT, CDR2 SNEGSKA (reference sequence). The CDR3 is made up of 11 amino acids. V lost 8 bases and J 2 bases, leaving 9 bases between the germline ends.

The table lists this clone with a few counts. This chain uses TRBV7-8 with TRBJ1-5, with D hard to call. V dropped 1 base and J dropped 4 bases, with 5 bases sitting between them. CDR3 length: 13 amino acids. Per germline, CDR1 SGHVS and CDR2 FQNEAQ. CDR3 loop: CASSLDRNQPQHF. The CDR3 region has the DNA TGTGCCAGCAGCTTAGATCGGAATCAGCCCCAGCATTTT.

The J gene is TRBJ1-2, the V gene TRBV5-1; D is possibly TRBD1 (6 bases). Between the trimmed V and J ends, which lost 4 bases and 4 bases, there was a span of 11 bases. Germline assignment: CDR1 SGHRS and CDR2 YFSETQ. The CDR3 runs to 13 residues. CDR3 in DNA: TGCGCCAGCAGCAAGGGGGACGTCTATGGCTACACCTTC. This codes for CASSKGDVYGYTF. Filled out from reference TRBV5-1 and TRBJ1-2, the complete variable domain reads KAGVTQTPRYLIKTRGQQVTLSCSPISGHRSVSWYQQTPGQGLQFLFEYFSETQRNKGNFPGRFSGRQFSNSRSEMNVSTLELGDSALYLCASSKGDVYGYTFGSGTRLTVV.

The chain has TRBV2 and TRBJ2-6; D is ambiguous. Trimming cost V 0 bases and J 3 bases, with 0 bases left between them. The CDR3 sequence is 13 residues long. The V gene's germline CDR1 is SNHLY and CDR2 FYNNEI. The CDR3 bases are TGTGCCAGCAGTGAAGCTGGGGCCAACGTCCTGACTTTC. It translates to CASSEAGANVLTF.

CDR3 loop: CTSPGEQGIPEAFF. DNA of the CDR3: TGCACCAGCCCGGGGGAACAGGGGATACCTGAAGCTTTCTTT. The gene calls are TRBV1 and TRBJ1-1; the DNA was not compared with TRBD1, the D call given in the table. TRBV1 is a pseudogene segment. The length of the CDR3 is 14 residues.

The V and J genes are TRBV10-3 and TRBJ1-4, with D perhaps TRBD1 (5 bases). In germline, CDR1 is ENHRY, CDR2 SYGVKD. This CDR3 comprises 12 residues. Trimming pared 10 bases from V and 4 bases from J, leaving 10 bases between. Here the CDR3 reads CATTGGNEKLFF. The CDR3 nucleotides read TGTGCCACCACGGGGGGTAATGAAAAACTGTTTTTT.

V and J are TRBV6-4 and TRBJ1-5; 9 bases are a match to TRBD1. CDR1 is MRHNA and CDR2 is SNTAGT in the germline V gene. This CDR3 comprises 15 residues. The V and J ends lost 8 bases and 0 bases, in that order; junction bases with no gene match: 5. The chain's CDR3 is CASLDRGNSNQPQHF. The DNA for the CDR3 is TGTGCCAGCCTGGACAGGGGAAATAGCAATCAGCCCCAGCATTTT.

This chain uses TRBV2 with TRBJ1-1, with D unresolved. Germline values: CDR1 SNHLY, CDR2 FYNNEI. The CDR3 totals 13 residues. V was cut by 3 bases and J by 4 bases, with 9 bases left in between. The CDR3: CASSDGHTTEAFF. The CDR3 DNA reads as TGTGCCAGCAGTGATGGTCACACCACTGAAGCTTTCTTT.

The chain uses TRBV5-4 and TRBJ2-2, with 7 nucleotides matching TRBD2. Germline assignment: CDR1 SGHNT and CDR2 YYREEE (reference sequence). The CDR3 length is 16 residues. J was trimmed by 2 bases and V by 0 bases; bases with no gene match: 4. This CDR3 reads CASSLAREANTGELFF. The CDR3 nucleotides are TGTGCCAGCAGCTTGGCCCGGGAGGCTAACACCGGGGAGCTGTTTTTT.

The V call is TRBV4-3, the J call TRBJ1-5, with D perhaps matching TRBD1 (5 bases). The V end was cut by 1 base, the J end by 2 bases, with 9 bases between. This CDR3 spans 15 amino acids. Germline values: CDR1 LGHNA, CDR2 YSLEER. Here the CDR3 reads CASSQGGGGNQPQHF. CDR3 in DNA: TGCGCCAGCAGCCAAGGCGGGGGGGGCAATCAGCCCCAGCATTTT.

The V gene is TRBV27, the J gene TRBJ1-5; the match to TRBD1 covers 10 bases. The CDR3 covers 15 residues. The V and J ends lost 6 bases and 7 bases, in that order; junction bases with no gene match: 9. Looked up from germline, CDR1 is MNHEY and CDR2 is SMNVEV (reference sequence). CDR3 loop: CASRPTGGTGQPQHF. The CDR3, as DNA: TGTGCCAGCAGACCGACAGGGGGCACAGGGCAGCCCCAGCATTTT.

The gene calls are TRBV5-6 and TRBJ1-1; D unclear. Trimming took 1 base from V and 3 from J, leaving 7 bases between them. Per germline, CDR1 SGHDT and CDR2 YYEEEE. The CDR3 consists of 13 residues. The CDR3 region is CASSLPADTEAFF. For the CDR3, the DNA is TGTGCCAGCAGCTTGCCAGCGGACACTGAAGCTTTCTTT.